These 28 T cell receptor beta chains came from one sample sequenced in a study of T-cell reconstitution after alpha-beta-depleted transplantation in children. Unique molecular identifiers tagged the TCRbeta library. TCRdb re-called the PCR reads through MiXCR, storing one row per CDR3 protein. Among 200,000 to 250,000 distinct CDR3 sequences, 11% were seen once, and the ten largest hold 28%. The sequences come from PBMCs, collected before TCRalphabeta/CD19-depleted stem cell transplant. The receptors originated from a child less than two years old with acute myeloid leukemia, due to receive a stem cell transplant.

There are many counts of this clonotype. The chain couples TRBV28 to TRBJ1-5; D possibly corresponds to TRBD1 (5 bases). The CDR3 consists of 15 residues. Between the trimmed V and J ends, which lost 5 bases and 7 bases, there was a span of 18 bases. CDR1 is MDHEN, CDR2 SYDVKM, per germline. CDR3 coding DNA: TGTGCCAGCAGTATGCCCTTTGAGGGGCTCCAGCCCCAGCATTTT. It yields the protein CASSMPFEGLQPQHF.

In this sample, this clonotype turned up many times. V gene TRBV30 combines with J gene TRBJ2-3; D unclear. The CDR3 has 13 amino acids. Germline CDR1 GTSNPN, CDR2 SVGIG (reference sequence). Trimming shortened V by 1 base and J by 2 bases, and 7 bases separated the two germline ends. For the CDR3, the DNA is TGTGCCTGGAGTGGAACGGTCACAGATACGCAGTATTTT. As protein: CAWSGTVTDTQYF.

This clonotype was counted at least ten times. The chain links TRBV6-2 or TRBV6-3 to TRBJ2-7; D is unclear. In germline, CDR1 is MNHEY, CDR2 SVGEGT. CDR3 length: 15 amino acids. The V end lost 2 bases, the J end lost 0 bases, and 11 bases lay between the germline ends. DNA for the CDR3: TGTGCCAGCAGTTACGCGATTCGGGCCTCCTACGAGCAGTACTTC. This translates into CASSYAIRASYEQYF.

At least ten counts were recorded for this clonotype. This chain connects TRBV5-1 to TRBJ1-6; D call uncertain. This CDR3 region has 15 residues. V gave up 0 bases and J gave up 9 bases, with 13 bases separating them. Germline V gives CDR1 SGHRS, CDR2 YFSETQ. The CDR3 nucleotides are TGCGCCAGCAGCTTGGAGGGCAGCGGTAGTTCACCCCTCCACTTT. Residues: CASSLEGSGSSPLHF.

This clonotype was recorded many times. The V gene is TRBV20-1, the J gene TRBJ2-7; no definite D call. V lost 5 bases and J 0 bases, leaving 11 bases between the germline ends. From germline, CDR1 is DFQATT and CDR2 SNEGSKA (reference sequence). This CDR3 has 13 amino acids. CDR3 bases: TGCAGTGCTCCCCCCCGAGGCTCCTACGAGCAGTACTTC. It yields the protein CSAPPRGSYEQYF.

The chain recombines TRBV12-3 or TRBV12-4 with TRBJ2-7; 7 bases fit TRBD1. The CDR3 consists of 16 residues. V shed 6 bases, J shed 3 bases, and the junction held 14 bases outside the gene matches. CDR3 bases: TGTGCCAGCAGGCCACACCGGGACAGAGGCGGCTACGAGCAGTACTTC. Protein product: CASRPHRDRGGYEQYF.

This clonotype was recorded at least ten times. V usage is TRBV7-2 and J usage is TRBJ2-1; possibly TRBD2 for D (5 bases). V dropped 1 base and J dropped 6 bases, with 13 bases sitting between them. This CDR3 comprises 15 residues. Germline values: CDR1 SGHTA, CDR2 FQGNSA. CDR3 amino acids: CASSLVGSEFNEQFF. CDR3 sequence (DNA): TGTGCCAGCAGCTTAGTTGGTAGCGAGTTCAATGAGCAGTTCTTC.

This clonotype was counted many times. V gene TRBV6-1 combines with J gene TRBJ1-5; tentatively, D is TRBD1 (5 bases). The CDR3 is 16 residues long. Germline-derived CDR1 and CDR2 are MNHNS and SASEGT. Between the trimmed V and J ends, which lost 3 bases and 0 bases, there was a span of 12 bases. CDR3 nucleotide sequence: TGTGCCAGCAGTGAGGGGGGGTCATATAGCAATCAGCCCCAGCATTTT. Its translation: CASSEGGSYSNQPQHF.

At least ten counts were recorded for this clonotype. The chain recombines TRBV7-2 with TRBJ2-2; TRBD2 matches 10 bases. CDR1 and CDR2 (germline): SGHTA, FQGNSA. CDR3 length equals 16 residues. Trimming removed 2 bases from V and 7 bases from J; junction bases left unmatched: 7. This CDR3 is CASSLSGRAAGGELFF. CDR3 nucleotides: TGTGCCAGCAGCTTAAGCGGGAGGGCCGCGGGCGGGGAGCTGTTTTTT.

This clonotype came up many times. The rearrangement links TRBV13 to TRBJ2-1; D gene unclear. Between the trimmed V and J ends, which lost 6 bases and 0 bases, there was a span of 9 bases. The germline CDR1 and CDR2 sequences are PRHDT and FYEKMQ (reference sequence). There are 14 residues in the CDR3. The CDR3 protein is CASRGISSYNEQFF. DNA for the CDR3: TGTGCCAGCAGAGGGATAAGCTCCTACAATGAGCAGTTCTTC.

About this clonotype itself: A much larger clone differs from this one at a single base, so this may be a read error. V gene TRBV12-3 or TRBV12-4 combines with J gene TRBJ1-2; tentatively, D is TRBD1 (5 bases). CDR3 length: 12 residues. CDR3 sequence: CASQGRSYGDTF. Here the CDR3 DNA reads TGTGCCAGCCAGGGCAGGAGTTATGGCGACACCTTC.

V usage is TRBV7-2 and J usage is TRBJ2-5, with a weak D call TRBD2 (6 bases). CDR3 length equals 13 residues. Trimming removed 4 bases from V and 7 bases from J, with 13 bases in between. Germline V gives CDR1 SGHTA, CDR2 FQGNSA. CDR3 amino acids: CASSSGPEGTQYF. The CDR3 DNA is TGTGCCAGCAGCTCCGGCCCGGAGGGGACCCAGTACTTC.

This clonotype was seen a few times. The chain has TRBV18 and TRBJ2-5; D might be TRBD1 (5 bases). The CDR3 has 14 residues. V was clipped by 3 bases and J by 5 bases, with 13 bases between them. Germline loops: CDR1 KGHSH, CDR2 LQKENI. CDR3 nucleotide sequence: TGTGCCAGCTCACCCCCAGGGTCTTCGGAGACCCAGTACTTC. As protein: CASSPPGSSETQYF.

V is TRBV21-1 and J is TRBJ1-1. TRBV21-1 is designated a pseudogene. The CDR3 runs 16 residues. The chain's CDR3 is CASSKNGGSMNTEAFF. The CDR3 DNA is TGTGCCAGCAGCAAAAACGGGGGTTCTATGAACACTGAAGCTTTCTTT.

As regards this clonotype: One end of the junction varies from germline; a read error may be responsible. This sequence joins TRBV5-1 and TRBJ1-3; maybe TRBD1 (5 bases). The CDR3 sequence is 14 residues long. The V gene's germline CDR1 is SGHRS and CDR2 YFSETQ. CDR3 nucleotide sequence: TGCGCCAGCAGCTCCCGGGACCCTGGAGACACCATATATTTT. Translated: CASSSRDPGDTIYF.

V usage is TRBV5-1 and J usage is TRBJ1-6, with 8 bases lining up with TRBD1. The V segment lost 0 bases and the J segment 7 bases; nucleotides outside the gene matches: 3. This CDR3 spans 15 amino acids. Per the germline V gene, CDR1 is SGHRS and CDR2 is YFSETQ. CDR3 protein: CASSLEGQVNSPLHF. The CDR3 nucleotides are TGCGCCAGCAGCTTGGAGGGACAGGTGAATTCACCCCTCCACTTT. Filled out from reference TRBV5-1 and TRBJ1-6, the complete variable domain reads KAGVTQTPRYLIKTRGQQVTLSCSPISGHRSVSWYQQTPGQGLQFLFEYFSETQRNKGNFPGRFSGRQFSNSRSEMNVSTLELGDSALYLCASSLEGQVNSPLHFGNGTRLTVT.

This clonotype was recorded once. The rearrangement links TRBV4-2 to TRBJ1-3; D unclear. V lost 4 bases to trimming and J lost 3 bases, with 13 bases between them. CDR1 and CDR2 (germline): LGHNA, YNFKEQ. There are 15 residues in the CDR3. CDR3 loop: CASSLGLLCGNTIYF. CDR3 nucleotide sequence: TGTGCCAGCAGCCTCGGGCTGCTCTGTGGAAACACCATATATTTT.

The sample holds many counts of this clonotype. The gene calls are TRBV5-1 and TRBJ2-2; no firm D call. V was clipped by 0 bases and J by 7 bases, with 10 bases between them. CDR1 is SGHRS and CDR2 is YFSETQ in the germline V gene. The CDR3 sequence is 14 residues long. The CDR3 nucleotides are TGCGCCAGCAGCTTGGCAGACACCTACGGGGAGCTGTTTTTT. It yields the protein CASSLADTYGELFF.

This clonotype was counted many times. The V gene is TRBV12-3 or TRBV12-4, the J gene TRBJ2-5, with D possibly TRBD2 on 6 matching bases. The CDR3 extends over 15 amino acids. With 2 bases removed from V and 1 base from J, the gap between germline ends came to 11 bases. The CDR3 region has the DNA TGTGCCAGCAGTTTACGGGCGGGAACCCAAGAGACCCAGTACTTC. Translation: CASSLRAGTQETQYF.

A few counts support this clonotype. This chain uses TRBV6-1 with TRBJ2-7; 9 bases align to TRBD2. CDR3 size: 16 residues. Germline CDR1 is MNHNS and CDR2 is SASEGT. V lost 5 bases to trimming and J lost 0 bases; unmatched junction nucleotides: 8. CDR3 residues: CASSLKRLAASYEQYF. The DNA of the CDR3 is TGTGCCAGCAGTCTAAAAAGACTAGCGGCCTCCTACGAGCAGTACTTC.

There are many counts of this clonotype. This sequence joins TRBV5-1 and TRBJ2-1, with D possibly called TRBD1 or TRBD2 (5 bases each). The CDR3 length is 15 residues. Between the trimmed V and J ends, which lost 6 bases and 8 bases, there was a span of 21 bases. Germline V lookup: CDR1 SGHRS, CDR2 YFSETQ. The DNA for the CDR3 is TGCGCCAGCACCAGGGACCTGACTGCCAGCGATGAGCAGTTCTTC. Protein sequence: CASTRDLTASDEQFF.

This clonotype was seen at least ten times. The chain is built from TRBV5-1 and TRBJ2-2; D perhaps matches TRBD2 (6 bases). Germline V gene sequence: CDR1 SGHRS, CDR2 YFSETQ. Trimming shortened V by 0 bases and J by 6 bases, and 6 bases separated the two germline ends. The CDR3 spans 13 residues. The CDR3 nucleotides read TGCGCCAGCAGCTTGGGACTAGCCGGGGAGCTGTTTTTT. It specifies CASSLGLAGELFF.

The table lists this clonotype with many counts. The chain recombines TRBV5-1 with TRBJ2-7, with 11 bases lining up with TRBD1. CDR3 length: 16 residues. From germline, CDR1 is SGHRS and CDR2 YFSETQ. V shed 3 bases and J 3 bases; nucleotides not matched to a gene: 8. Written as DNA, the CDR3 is TGCGCCAGCAGCTCGTCCCCCGGGACAGGGGGCTACGAGCAGTACTTC. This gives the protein CASSSSPGTGGYEQYF.

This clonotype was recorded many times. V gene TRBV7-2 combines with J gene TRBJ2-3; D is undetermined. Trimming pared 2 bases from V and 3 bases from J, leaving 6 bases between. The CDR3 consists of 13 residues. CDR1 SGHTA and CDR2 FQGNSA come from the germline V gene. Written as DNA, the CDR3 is TGTGCCAGCAGCTTACATCGGACAGATACGCAGTATTTT. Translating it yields CASSLHRTDTQYF.

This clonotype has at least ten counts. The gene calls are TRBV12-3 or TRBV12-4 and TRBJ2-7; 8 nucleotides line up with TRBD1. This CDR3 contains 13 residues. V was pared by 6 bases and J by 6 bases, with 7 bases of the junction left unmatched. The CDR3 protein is CASSRGQGGEQYF. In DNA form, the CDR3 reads TGTGCCAGCAGCCGTGGACAGGGAGGCGAGCAGTACTTC.

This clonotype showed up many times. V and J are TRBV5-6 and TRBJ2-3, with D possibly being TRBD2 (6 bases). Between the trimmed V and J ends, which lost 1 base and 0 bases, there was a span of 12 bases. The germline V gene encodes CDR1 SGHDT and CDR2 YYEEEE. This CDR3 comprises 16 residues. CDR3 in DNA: TGTGCCAGCAGCTTGCTGGCGGGACCCAGCACAGATACGCAGTATTTT. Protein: CASSLLAGPSTDTQYF.

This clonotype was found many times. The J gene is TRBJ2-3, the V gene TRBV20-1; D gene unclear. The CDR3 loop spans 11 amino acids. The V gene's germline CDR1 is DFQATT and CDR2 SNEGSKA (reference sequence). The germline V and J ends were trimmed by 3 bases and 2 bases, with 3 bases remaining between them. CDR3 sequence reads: CSARITDTQYF. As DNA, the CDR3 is TGCAGTGCTAGGATCACAGATACGCAGTATTTT.

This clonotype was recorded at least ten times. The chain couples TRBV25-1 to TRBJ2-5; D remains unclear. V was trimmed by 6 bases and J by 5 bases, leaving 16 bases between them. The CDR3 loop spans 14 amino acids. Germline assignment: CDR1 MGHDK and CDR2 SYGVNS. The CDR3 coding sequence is TGTGCCAGCAGACCCAGCTCACACTTGGAGACCCAGTACTTC. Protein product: CASRPSSHLETQYF.